The entry that follows covers one T cell receptor beta chain sequence. Its antigen is not known. Using immunoSEQ multiplex PCR, the repertoire was profiled, and TCRdb retains in-frame clones only, with some absent. The data show about 99,000 clones, with around 94% seen just once and around 0.17% held by the top ten. The data originate from a study of OX40 agonist ivuxolimab in advanced cancers. Study-level findings and limits: The antigen specificity of the peripheral T cells (those that were expanded) was not determined.

Germline CDR1 and CDR2: LNHDA and SQIVND (reference sequence). The V and J ends lost 5 bases and 5 bases respectively, with 18 bases between them. This CDR3 region has 15 residues. This clonotype was obtained from an adult with an advanced solid tumor such as melanoma, head and neck, liver or kidney cancer. The V gene is TRBV19, the J gene TRBJ2-5, with D possibly being TRBD1 (7 bases). The specimen comprised CD4+ or CD8+ T cells sorted from blood, sampled in a trial of the OX40 agonist ivuxolimab. The CDR3 DNA reads TGTGCCAGTAGTCCTAGGGGGCAGGGGAGGGAGACCCAGTACTTC. Its translation: CASSPRGQGRETQYF.